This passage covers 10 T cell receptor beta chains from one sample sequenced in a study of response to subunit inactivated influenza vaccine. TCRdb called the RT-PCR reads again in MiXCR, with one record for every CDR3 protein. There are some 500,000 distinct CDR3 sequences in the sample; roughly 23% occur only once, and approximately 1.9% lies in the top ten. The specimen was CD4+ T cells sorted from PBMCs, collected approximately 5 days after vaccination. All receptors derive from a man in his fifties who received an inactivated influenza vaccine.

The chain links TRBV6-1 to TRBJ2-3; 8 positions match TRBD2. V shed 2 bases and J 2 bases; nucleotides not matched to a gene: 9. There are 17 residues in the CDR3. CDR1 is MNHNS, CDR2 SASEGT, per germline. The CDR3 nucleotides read TGTGCCAGCAGTGAATTAGCGGGAAGCTCCTTCACAGATACGCAGTATTTT. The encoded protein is CASSELAGSSFTDTQYF.

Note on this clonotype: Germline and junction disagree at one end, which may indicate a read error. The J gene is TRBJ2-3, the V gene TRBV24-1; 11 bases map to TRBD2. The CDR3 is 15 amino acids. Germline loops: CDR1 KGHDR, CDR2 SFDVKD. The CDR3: CATASLAGGSRDTHF. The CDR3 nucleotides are TGTGCCACCGCATCTCTAGCGGGAGGATCGCGAGATACTCATTTT.

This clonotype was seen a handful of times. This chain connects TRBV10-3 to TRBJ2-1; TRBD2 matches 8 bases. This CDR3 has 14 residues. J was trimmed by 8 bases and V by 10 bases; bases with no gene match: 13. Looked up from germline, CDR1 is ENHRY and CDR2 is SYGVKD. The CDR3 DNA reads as TGTGCCACCAACCCCGGGACTAGTTTCGATGAGCAGTTCTTC. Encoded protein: CATNPGTSFDEQFF.

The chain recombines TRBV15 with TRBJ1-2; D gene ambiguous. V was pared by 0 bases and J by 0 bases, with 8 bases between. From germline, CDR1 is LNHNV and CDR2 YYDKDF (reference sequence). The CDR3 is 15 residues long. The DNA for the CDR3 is TGTGCCACCAGCAGAGATCCCACGGCTAACTATGGCTACACCTTC. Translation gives CATSRDPTANYGYTF.

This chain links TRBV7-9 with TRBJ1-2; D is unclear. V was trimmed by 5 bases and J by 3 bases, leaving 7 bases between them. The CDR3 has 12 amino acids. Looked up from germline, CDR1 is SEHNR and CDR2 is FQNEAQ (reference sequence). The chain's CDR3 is CASSLDDYGYTF. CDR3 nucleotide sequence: TGTGCCAGCAGCCTTGACGACTATGGCTACACCTTC.

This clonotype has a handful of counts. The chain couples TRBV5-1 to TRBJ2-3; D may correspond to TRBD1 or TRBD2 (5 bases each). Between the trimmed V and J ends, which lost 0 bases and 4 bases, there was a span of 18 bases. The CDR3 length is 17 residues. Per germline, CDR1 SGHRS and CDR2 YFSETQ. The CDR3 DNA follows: TGCGCCAGCAGCTTGGCCAGAGGGGCCCAACGGGCAGATACGCAGTATTTT. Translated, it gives CASSLARGAQRADTQYF. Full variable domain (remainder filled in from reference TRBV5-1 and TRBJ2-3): KAGVTQTPRYLIKTRGQQVTLSCSPISGHRSVSWYQQTPGQGLQFLFEYFSETQRNKGNFPGRFSGRQFSNSRSEMNVSTLELGDSALYLCASSLARGAQRADTQYFGPGTRLTVL.

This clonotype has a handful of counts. For the CDR3, the DNA is TGTGCCAGCATAAGGGACCTTAATGAAAAACTGTTTTTT. It yields the protein CASIRDLNEKLFF. J is TRBJ1-4 and V is TRBV2, with D maybe TRBD1 (5 bases). V was trimmed by 7 bases and J by 4 bases, leaving 10 bases between them. The CDR3 extends over 13 amino acids. CDR1 is SNHLY and CDR2 is FYNNEI in the germline V gene.

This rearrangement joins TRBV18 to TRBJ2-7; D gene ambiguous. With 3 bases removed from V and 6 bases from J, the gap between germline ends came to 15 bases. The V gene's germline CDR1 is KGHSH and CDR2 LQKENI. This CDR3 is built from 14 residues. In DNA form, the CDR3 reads TGTGCCAGCTCACCGGACGGGCTAAACTTCGAGCAGTACTTC. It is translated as CASSPDGLNFEQYF.

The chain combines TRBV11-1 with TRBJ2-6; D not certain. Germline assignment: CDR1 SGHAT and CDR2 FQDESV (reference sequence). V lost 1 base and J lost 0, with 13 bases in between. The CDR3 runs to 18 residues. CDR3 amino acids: CASSLVSGLNSGANVLTF. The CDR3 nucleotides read TGTGCCAGCAGCTTAGTGTCGGGTTTAAACTCTGGGGCCAACGTCCTGACTTTC.

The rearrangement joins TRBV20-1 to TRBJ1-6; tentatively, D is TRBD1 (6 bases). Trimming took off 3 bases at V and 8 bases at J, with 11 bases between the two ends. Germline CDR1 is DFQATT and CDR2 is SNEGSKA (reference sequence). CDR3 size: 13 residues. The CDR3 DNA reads TGCAGTGCTAGCCCCCAGGGGTATTCACCCCTCCACTTT. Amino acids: CSASPQGYSPLHF.